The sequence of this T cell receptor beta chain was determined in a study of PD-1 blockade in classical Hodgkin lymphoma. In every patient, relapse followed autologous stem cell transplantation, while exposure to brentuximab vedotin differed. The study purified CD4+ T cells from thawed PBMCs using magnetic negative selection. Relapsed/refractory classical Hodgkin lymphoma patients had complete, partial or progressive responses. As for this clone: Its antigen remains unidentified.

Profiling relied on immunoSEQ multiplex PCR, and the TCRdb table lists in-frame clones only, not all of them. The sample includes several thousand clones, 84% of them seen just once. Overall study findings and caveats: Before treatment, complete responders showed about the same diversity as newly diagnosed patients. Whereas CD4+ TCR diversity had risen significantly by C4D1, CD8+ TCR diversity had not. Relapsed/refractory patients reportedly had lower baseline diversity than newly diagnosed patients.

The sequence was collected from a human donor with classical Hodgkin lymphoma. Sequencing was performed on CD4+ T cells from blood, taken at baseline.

The CDR3 DNA reads as TGTGCCAGCAGCCTCCTAGGCGGGATGAACACTGAAGCTTTCTTT. Protein product: CASSLLGGMNTEAFF. The chain couples TRBV28 to TRBJ1-1; D remains ambiguous. The V end lost 6 bases, the J end lost 0 bases, and 14 bases lay between the germline ends. This CDR3 spans 15 amino acids. Germline V gives CDR1 MDHEN, CDR2 SYDVKM.